Presented here are 20 T cell receptor beta chains from one specimen sequenced in a study of T cells in Graves' hyperthyroidism and ophthalmopathy. RNA transcripts gave rise to amplified TCR beta CDR3 regions. Initially, a first-round RT-PCR of the TCR CDR3 employed the HTBI primer set. MiXCR, applied by TCRdb to the multiplex PCR reads, yields one record per CDR3 protein. The sample yields over 700,000 distinct CDR3 sequences, roughly 37% seen once. Sequenced input: blood. The receptors originated from a man aged 18 to 29 with Graves' hyperthyroidism.

V gene TRBV11-2 combines with J gene TRBJ2-7, with no clear D. The CDR3 sequence is 13 residues long. Trimming removed 2 bases from V and 5 bases from J, with 10 bases in between. Germline values: CDR1 SGHAT, CDR2 FQNNGV. The CDR3 coding sequence is TGTGCCAGCAGCTTACCTTGGTCAGACGAGCAGTACTTC. Translating it yields CASSLPWSDEQYF.

As DNA, the CDR3 is TGTGCCAGCAGCTTCTTGCGGACAGCCTTTGACACTGAAGCTTTCTTT. Translating it yields CASSFLRTAFDTEAFF. This sequence joins TRBV5-6 and TRBJ1-1; perhaps TRBD1 as D (6 bases). This CDR3 has 16 residues. CDR1 SGHDT and CDR2 YYEEEE come from the germline V gene. V gave up 2 bases and J gave up 3 bases, with 17 bases separating them.

This chain uses TRBV7-9 with TRBJ2-7; D unclear. The germline V gene encodes CDR1 SEHNR and CDR2 FQNEAQ (reference sequence). Trimming shortened V by 5 bases and J by 6 bases, and 14 bases separated the two germline ends. The CDR3 spans 13 residues. The CDR3 nucleotides read TGTGCCAGCAGCCAGCCCGCTAGTAGCGAGCAGTACTTC. This encodes CASSQPASSEQYF.

This clonotype was seen only a few times. V and J are TRBV5-4 and TRBJ2-5; no firm D call. From germline, CDR1 is SGHNT and CDR2 YYREEE (reference sequence). CDR3 length equals 14 residues. Between the trimmed V and J ends, which lost 0 bases and 2 bases, there was a span of 8 bases. CDR3 residues: CASSLVFQQETQYF. In DNA form, the CDR3 reads TGTGCCAGCAGCTTGGTATTCCAACAAGAGACCCAGTACTTC.

V gene TRBV15 combines with J gene TRBJ2-7, with D possibly being TRBD1 (5 bases). Deletions cut 11 bases from V and 5 bases from J, with 19 bases between. This CDR3 spans 13 amino acids. Germline values: CDR1 LNHNV, CDR2 YYDKDF (reference sequence). The DNA for the CDR3 is TGTGCCCTCAGCAGTAGGGGCGCGGACGAGCAGTACTTC. Protein: CALSSRGADEQYF.

This clonotype was found a few times. This clone may be a read error of a much larger clone one base away. The chain recombines TRBV9 with TRBJ2-5, with 8 bases identical to TRBD2. Germline-derived CDR1 and CDR2 are SGDLS and YYNGEE. The CDR3 is 13 residues long. CDR3 sequence reads: CVSSAAGGETQYF. CDR3 DNA: TGTGTCAGCAGCGCTGCGGGGGGAGAGACCCAGTACTTC.

The chain combines TRBV9 with TRBJ1-3; D gene ambiguous. The germline V gene has CDR1 SGDLS and CDR2 YYNGEE. Trimming removed 3 bases from V and 2 bases from J, with 9 bases in between. The CDR3 has 14 amino acids. The CDR3 is CASSGGRPGNTIYF. The DNA for the CDR3 is TGTGCCAGCAGCGGAGGACGACCTGGAAACACCATATATTTT. Complete variable domain (other parts from reference TRBV9 and TRBJ1-3): DSGVTQTPKHLITATGQRVTLRCSPRSGDLSVYWYQQSLDQGLQFLIQYYNGEERAKGNILERFSAQQFPDLHSELNLSSLELGDSALYFCASSGGRPGNTIYFGEGSWLTVV.

Ten or more counts support this clonotype. The chain recombines TRBV2 with TRBJ1-1, with 7 bases lining up with TRBD1. Germline V gene data show CDR1 as SNHLY and CDR2 as FYNNEI. J lost 0 bases, V lost 6 bases, and 4 bases had no gene match. There are 14 residues in the CDR3. This chain's CDR3 is CASRQGVMNTEAFF. CDR3 sequence (DNA): TGTGCCAGCAGGCAGGGGGTAATGAACACTGAAGCTTTCTTT. The whole variable domain, filled in from reference TRBV2 and TRBJ1-1, reads EPEVTQTPSHQVTQMGQEVILRCVPISNHLYFYWYRQILGQKVEFLVSFYNNEISEKSEIFDDQFSVERPDGSNFTLKIRSTKLEDSAMYFCASRQGVMNTEAFFGQGTRLTVV.

This clonotype was found many times. The rearrangement links TRBV19 to TRBJ1-2; D is possibly TRBD1 (5 bases). In germline, CDR1 is LNHDA, CDR2 SQIVND (reference sequence). CDR3 length: 13 amino acids. The germline V and J ends were trimmed by 10 bases and 6 bases, with 18 bases remaining between them. The CDR3 loop is CATLNDRGHGYTF. The CDR3 bases are TGTGCCACCCTCAACGACCGGGGCCATGGCTACACCTTC.

This clonotype has a handful of counts. Mismatch with germline at one junction end may stem from a read error. The chain recombines TRBV6-6 with TRBJ1-1; D gene uncertain. There are 13 residues in the CDR3. The germline V gene encodes CDR1 MNHNY and CDR2 SVGAGI (reference sequence). CDR3 residues: CASSYYEGTKAFF. The CDR3 DNA reads TGTGCCAGCAGTTACTACGAGGGCACTAAAGCTTTCTTT.

The chain combines TRBV10-3 with TRBJ2-7; the D call may be TRBD1 or TRBD2 (6 bases each). Trimming left V 4 bases short and J 0 bases short, with 10 bases between. The CDR3 is made up of 14 amino acids. The germline V gene encodes CDR1 ENHRY and CDR2 SYGVKD. The chain's CDR3 is CAISAEGGSYEQYF. For the CDR3, the DNA is TGTGCCATCAGTGCCGAGGGGGGCTCCTACGAGCAGTACTTC.

A note on this clonotype: A read error is possible here, since a much larger clone lies one base away. The V and J genes are TRBV29-1 and TRBJ2-5, with TRBD2 matching over 7 bases. Per germline, CDR1 SQVTM and CDR2 ANQGSEA. The CDR3 spans 13 residues. V trimming: 7 bases; J trimming: 5 bases; junction bases outside the gene matches: 10. The CDR3 DNA reads as TGCAGCGGCGGACTAGAGGGTGTGGAGACCCAGTACTTC. Its protein product is CSGGLEGVETQYF. The complete variable domain, with remaining parts taken from reference TRBV29-1 and TRBJ2-5, reads SAVISQKPSRDICQRGTSLTIQCQVDSQVTMMFWYRQQPGQSLTLIATANQGSEATYESGFVIDKFPISRPNLTFSTLTVSNMSPEDSSIYLCSGGLEGVETQYFGPGTRLLVL.

This clonotype has at least ten counts. The chain joins TRBV20-1 to TRBJ2-7, with D possibly TRBD1 on 6 matching bases. V dropped 4 bases and J dropped 7 bases, with 17 bases sitting between them. This CDR3 spans 13 amino acids. Germline V gene data show CDR1 as DFQATT and CDR2 as SNEGSKA (reference sequence). DNA of the CDR3: TGCAGTGCTATCTACAGGGTTGGCAGAGAGCAGTACTTC. Its translation is CSAIYRVGREQYF.

The gene calls are TRBV10-3 and TRBJ1-5; 10 bases match TRBD1. V trimming: 10 bases; J trimming: 2 bases; junction bases outside the gene matches: 8. The CDR3 runs to 15 residues. CDR1 and CDR2 (germline): ENHRY, SYGVKD. As DNA, the CDR3 is TGTGCCAGCGAAGACAGGGGGCTCGGCAATCAGCCCCAGCATTTT. It translates to CASEDRGLGNQPQHF.

This chain connects TRBV5-1 to TRBJ2-7; 9 nucleotides align to TRBD1. The germline gives CDR1 SGHRS, CDR2 YFSETQ. The CDR3 is made up of 16 amino acids. V shed 0 bases and J 2 bases; nucleotides not matched to a gene: 6. This CDR3 reads CASSLGGTGYAYEQYF. CDR3 coding DNA: TGCGCCAGCAGCTTGGGGGGGACAGGGTATGCCTACGAGCAGTACTTC.

This chain joins TRBV4-1 and TRBJ1-3, with a possible D match to TRBD1 (5 bases). Germline CDR1 reads MGHRA; CDR2 reads YSYEKL. Trimming cost V 0 bases and J 4 bases, with 10 bases left between them. The CDR3 is 15 amino acids. The CDR3 spells CASSQEKGSGNTIYF. The CDR3 nucleotides read TGCGCCAGCAGCCAAGAGAAGGGGTCGGGAAACACCATATATTTT.

This clonotype occurred a few times. The rearrangement joins TRBV6-6 to TRBJ1-1; tentatively, D is TRBD1 (6 bases). This CDR3 is built from 13 residues. Trimming shortened V by 5 bases and J by 7 bases, and 14 bases separated the two germline ends. Germline CDR1 reads MNHNY; CDR2 reads SVGAGI (reference sequence). DNA for the CDR3: TGTGCCAGCAGTCCGGACAGCCCTAATGAAGCTTTCTTT. Encoded protein: CASSPDSPNEAFF.

This clonotype was picked up many times. The chain is built from TRBV7-9 and TRBJ1-1, with a possible D match to TRBD1 (5 bases). Germline V gene sequence: CDR1 SEHNR, CDR2 FQNEAQ (reference sequence). The ends were cut back, 2 bases at V and 0 bases at J, with 10 bases in the middle. The CDR3 sequence is 15 residues long. DNA of the CDR3: TGTGCCAGCAGCTTACCAGGGATCTTGAACACTGAAGCTTTCTTT. This translates into CASSLPGILNTEAFF.

The chain employs TRBV9 and TRBJ1-6; possibly TRBD1 for D (5 bases). V was cut by 2 bases and J by 7 bases, with 16 bases left in between. The CDR3 sequence is 16 residues long. Germline values: CDR1 SGDLS, CDR2 YYNGEE. The CDR3 spells CASSVEGLAGNSPLHF. The CDR3 DNA sequence: TGTGCCAGCAGCGTCGAGGGACTAGCGGGGAATTCACCCCTCCACTTT.

V usage is TRBV5-4 and J usage is TRBJ1-1, with a tentative D call TRBD1 (5 bases). Trimming left V 2 bases short and J 11 bases short, with 19 bases between. The CDR3 contains 14 residues. Germline V gene sequence: CDR1 SGHNT, CDR2 YYREEE (reference sequence). CDR3: CASSFSTSGPGAFF. DNA of the CDR3: TGTGCCAGCAGCTTTTCCACCTCAGGGCCCGGGGCTTTCTTT.